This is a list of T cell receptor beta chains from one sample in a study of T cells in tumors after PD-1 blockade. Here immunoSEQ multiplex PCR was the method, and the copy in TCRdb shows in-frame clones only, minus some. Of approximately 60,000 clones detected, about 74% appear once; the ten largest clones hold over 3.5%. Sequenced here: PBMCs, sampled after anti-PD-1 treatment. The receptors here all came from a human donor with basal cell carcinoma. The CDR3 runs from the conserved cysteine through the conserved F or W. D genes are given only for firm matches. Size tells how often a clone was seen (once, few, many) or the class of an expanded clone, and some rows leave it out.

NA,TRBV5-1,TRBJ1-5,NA,TGCGCCAGCAGCCGCGATACAGGGTCCCATCAGCCCCAGCATTTT,CASSRDTGSHQPQHF
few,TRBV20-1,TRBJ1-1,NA,TGCAGTGTTTCAGTCAGATCTGAAGCTTTCTTT,CSVSVRSEAFF
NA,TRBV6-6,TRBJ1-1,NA,TGTGCCAGCATCCGGGCAATGAACACTGAAGCTTTCTTT,CASIRAMNTEAFF
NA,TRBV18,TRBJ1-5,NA,TGTGCCAGCTCACAACAGGGTTTCGGGCAGCCCCAGCATTTT,CASSQQGFGQPQHF
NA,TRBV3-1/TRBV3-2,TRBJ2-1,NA,TGTGCCAGCAGCCACCTGAACAATGAGCAGTTCTTC,CASSHLNNEQFF
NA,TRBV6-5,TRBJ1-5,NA,TGTGCCAGCATGGACACCATCAATCAGCCCCAGCATTTT,CASMDTINQPQHF
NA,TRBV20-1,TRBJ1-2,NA,TGCAGTGCTCGGCCTTTAGGGGGCTACACCTTC,CSARPLGGYTF
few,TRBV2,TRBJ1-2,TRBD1,TGTGCCAGCAGAGGGACAGGACTAGATGGCTACACCTTC,CASRGTGLDGYTF
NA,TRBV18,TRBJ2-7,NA,TGTGCCAGCTCACCACCGATTGCAGGTTCCTACGAGCAGTACTTC,CASSPPIAGSYEQYF
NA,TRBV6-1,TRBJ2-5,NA,TGTGCCAGCAGTGAAGCCCTTGGCAGGGCCGTACAAGAGACCCAGTACTTC,CASSEALGRAVQETQYF
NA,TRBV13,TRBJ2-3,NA,TGTGCCAGCAGCTTAGGACAGAAAAGCACAGATACGCAGTATTTT,CASSLGQKSTDTQYF
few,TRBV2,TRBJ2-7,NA,TGTGCCAGCAGTCTCCAGGGCTACGAGCAGTACTTC,CASSLQGYEQYF
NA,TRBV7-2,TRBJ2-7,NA,TGTGCCAGCAGCCCCCCCGGGACTGAGTTCTACGAGCAGTACTTC,CASSPPGTEFYEQYF
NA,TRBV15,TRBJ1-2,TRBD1,TGTGCCACCAGCAGAGATAGGACAGGGTCAAACTATGGCTACACCTTC,CATSRDRTGSNYGYTF
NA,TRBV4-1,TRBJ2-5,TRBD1,TGCGCCAGCAGTAACAGGGGAGAGACCCAGTACTTC,CASSNRGETQYF
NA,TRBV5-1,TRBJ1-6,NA,TGCGCCAGCAGTTTCGACAGGAGCTCCTATAATTCACCCCTCCACTTT,CASSFDRSSYNSPLHF
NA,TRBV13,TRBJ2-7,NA,TGTGCCAGCAGCTTAGAGGGCGGGGATTACGAGCAGTACTTC,CASSLEGGDYEQYF
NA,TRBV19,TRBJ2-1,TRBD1,TGTGCCAGTAGTTTGGAACAGGGGGGTGAGCAGTTCTTC,CASSLEQGGEQFF
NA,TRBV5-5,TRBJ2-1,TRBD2,TGTGCCAGCAGCTTACTAGCGGGGGGCTCCTACAATGAGCAGTTCTTC,CASSLLAGGSYNEQFF
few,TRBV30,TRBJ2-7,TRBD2,TGTGCCTGGAGCCCGGGAGGCCGGGAAACAAACTTC,CAWSPGGRETNF
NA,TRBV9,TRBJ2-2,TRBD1,TGTGCCAGCAGCCCCAACGACAGGGGGAATTCCGGGGAGCTGTTTTTT,CASSPNDRGNSGELFF
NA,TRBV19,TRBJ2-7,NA,TGTGCCAGTAGTATAGTCGGACTCGAGCAGTACTTC,CASSIVGLEQYF
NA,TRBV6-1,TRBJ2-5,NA,TGTGCCAGCAGTGAAAACAGGGTCCCCTCAGAGACCCAGTACTTC,CASSENRVPSETQYF
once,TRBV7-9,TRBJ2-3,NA,TGTGCCAGCAGCTTAGGCGGGTGGACTATCACAGATACGCAGTATTTT,CASSLGGWTITDTQYF
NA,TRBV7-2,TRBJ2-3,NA,TGTGCCAGCAGCTCCCCTCAATTTCAATATACGCAGTATTTT,CASSSPQFQYTQYF
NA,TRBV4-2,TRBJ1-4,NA,TGTGCCAGCAGCCAAGGGCTGGGAGGCAATCAAGGTGAAAAACTGTTTTTT,CASSQGLGGNQGEKLFF
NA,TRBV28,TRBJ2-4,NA,TGTGCCAGCAGTCCGGTAGAGGGTAAAGTCAAAAACATTCAGTACTTC,CASSPVEGKVKNIQYF
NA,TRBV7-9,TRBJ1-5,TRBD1,TGTGCCAGCAGCCCTGCAGGGGGTGGTCAGCCCCAGCATTTT,CASSPAGGGQPQHF
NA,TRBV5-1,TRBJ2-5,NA,TGCGCCAGCAGCCTGAGGCGACAAGAGACCCAGTACTTC,CASSLRRQETQYF